Many counts were recorded for the clone carrying this T cell receptor beta chain. The antigen is undetermined. Amplified TCR beta CDR3 regions derived from RNA transcripts. The HTBI primer set was used in a first-round RT-PCR of the TCR CDR3. TCRdb reanalysed the multiplex PCR reads using MiXCR and keeps one entry per CDR3 protein. The top ten hold under 55% of the sample, which has 300,000 or so distinct CDR3 sequences, over 20% seen once. V was pared by 6 bases and J by 6 bases, with 18 bases between. There are 14 residues in the CDR3. Germline V gives CDR1 MNHNS, CDR2 SASEGT. The data stem from a study of T cells in Graves' hyperthyroidism and ophthalmopathy. Whole-study context: Peripheral blood was obtained at initial diagnosis, preceding any treatment.

Study results and caveats: The model identified upcoming ophthalmopathy a median around 7.1 months ahead of onset.

On the basis of clinical symptoms, serum thyroxine and TRAb, thyroid ultrasound and orbital computed tomography, diagnoses were made. Each 10 ml fresh peripheral blood draw supplied the PBMCs. The chain combines TRBV6-1 with TRBJ2-7; TRBD1 or TRBD2 may be the D gene (5 bases each). Sequenced input: blood. The source is a woman in her forties or fifties with Graves' hyperthyroidism. The CDR3 nucleotides read TGTGCCAGCAGCTCGGGACGCCGGGAAGGCGAGCAGTACTTC. As protein: CASSSGRREGEQYF.